This T cell receptor beta chain is drawn from a study of T cells in localized non-small cell lung cancer. Overall study findings and caveats: When the top 100 tumor clones were examined, a median approximately 60 of them also appeared in the adjacent lung, which was paired and uninvolved. The tumor had only one region sequenced, so heterogeneity remains possible. Maximal T cell clonality occurred in uninvolved adjacent lung, with tumor ranking below it. Longer overall survival was linked to higher blood T cell density.

Germline V gene data show CDR1 as MNHEY and CDR2 as SMNVEV (reference sequence). This CDR3 has 14 amino acids. Unmatched junction bases numbered 9, after V lost 5 bases and J lost 5 bases. This clone was picked up a small number of times. The antigen remains unidentified. Sequenced by immunoSEQ multiplex PCR; TCRdb stores in-frame clones only, minus some. The profile shows 25,000 to 30,000 clones, roughly 89% of them singletons. Material: peripheral blood, obtained before any cancer treatment. The chain is built from TRBV27 and TRBJ2-7; TRBD1 agrees at 7 bases. The origin of this receptor is a woman between 18 and 55 years old with stage I lung adenocarcinoma. The CDR3 region has the DNA TGTGCCAGCAGTGCACAGGGGTACCTTCACGAGCAGTACTTC. This translates into CASSAQGYLHEQYF.